The 22 T cell receptor beta chains reported below all come from one sample, sequenced in a study of cytomegalovirus exposure and HLA in healthy donors. Primers included in the PCR were 60 Vbeta and 13 Jbeta primers. TCRdb keeps only in-frame clones here, not all; method: immunoSEQ multiplex PCR. The repertoire holds about 37,000 clones, with roughly 79% as singletons. Material: PBMCs. The receptors shown here come from a woman aged 40 to 49 in good health and CMV-seronegative.

This clone was observed a few times. This sequence joins TRBV5-6 and TRBJ2-6; D ambiguous. The CDR3 covers 17 residues. The V gene's germline CDR1 is SGHDT and CDR2 YYEEEE. V was trimmed by 5 bases and J by 0 bases, leaving 15 bases between them. This CDR3 is CASRGALRYSGANVLTF. CDR3 coding DNA: TGTGCCAGCAGAGGCGCCCTGCGGTACTCTGGGGCCAACGTCCTGACTTTC.

V usage is TRBV9 and J usage is TRBJ1-6; 10 nucleotides align to TRBD1. Trimming cost V 0 bases and J 8 bases; bases outside gene matches: 2. The germline gives CDR1 SGDLS, CDR2 YYNGEE. This CDR3 is built from 15 residues. The CDR3 region has the DNA TGTGCCAGCAGCGTAGCTGACAGGGGGCATTCACCCCTCCACTTT. Protein product: CASSVADRGHSPLHF.

The chain recombines TRBV7-2 with TRBJ1-2, with D tentatively TRBD1 (6 bases). This CDR3 has 15 amino acids. The germline gives CDR1 SGHTA, CDR2 FQGNSA. Trimming took 4 bases from V and 4 from J, leaving 16 bases between them. The CDR3: CASSSKQQGGYGYTF. The CDR3 nucleotides read TGTGCCAGCAGCTCGAAACAACAGGGTGGCTATGGCTACACCTTC.

The chain has TRBV19 and TRBJ1-2; D remains ambiguous. CDR3 length equals 13 residues. V lost 7 bases and J lost 2, with 11 bases in between. CDR1 LNHDA and CDR2 SQIVND come from the germline V gene (reference sequence). The CDR3 is CASTQGANYGYTF. In DNA, the CDR3 is TGTGCCAGTACCCAAGGAGCGAACTATGGCTACACCTTC. Full variable domain (remainder filled in from reference TRBV19 and TRBJ1-2): DGGITQSPKYLFRKEGQNVTLSCEQNLNHDAMYWYRQDPGQGLRLIYYSQIVNDFQKGDIAEGYSVSREKKESFPLTVTSAQKNPTAFYLCASTQGANYGYTFGSGTRLTVV.

J is TRBJ2-2 and V is TRBV4-3; 7 bases are shared with TRBD1. From germline, CDR1 is LGHNA and CDR2 YSLEER. V dropped 0 bases and J dropped 7; count of bases not matched to a gene: 5. This CDR3 has 15 amino acids. The CDR3 coding sequence is TGCGCCAGCAGCCAAGACTCCAGGGGGATCGGGGAGCTGTTTTTT. Amino acid sequence: CASSQDSRGIGELFF.

V usage is TRBV6-1 and J usage is TRBJ2-7; TRBD2 matches at 10 bases. The length of the CDR3 is 14 residues. J was trimmed by 7 bases and V by 2 bases; bases with no gene match: 5. Germline CDR1 reads MNHNS; CDR2 reads SASEGT. The CDR3 DNA follows: TGTGCCAGCAGTGAACTAGCGGGGGTGGGTGAGCAGTACTTC. Encoded protein: CASSELAGVGEQYF.

V gene TRBV28 combines with J gene TRBJ1-1, with 9 nucleotides matching TRBD1. This CDR3 is built from 15 residues. Germline V lookup: CDR1 MDHEN, CDR2 SYDVKM. The V and J ends lost 5 bases and 5 bases, in that order; junction bases with no gene match: 9. The CDR3 bases are TGTGCCAGCAGTACACAGGGGGCGGGGAGGACTGAAGCTTTCTTT. Translated: CASSTQGAGRTEAFF.

This rearrangement joins TRBV5-4 to TRBJ1-2, with 9 bases that match TRBD1. Germline assignment: CDR1 SGHNT and CDR2 YYREEE (reference sequence). The CDR3 extends over 14 amino acids. J was trimmed by 3 bases and V by 4 bases; bases with no gene match: 4. CDR3 DNA sequence: TGTGCCAGCAGCCGGGACAGGGCCTACTATGGCTACACCTTC. Protein: CASSRDRAYYGYTF.

Remarks on this clone: The junction shows a germline mismatch at one end, possibly a read error. The chain links TRBV4-1 to TRBJ1-5; unclear D gene. The germline gives CDR1 MGHRA, CDR2 YSYEKL. The CDR3 consists of 14 residues. The CDR3 sequence: CASGQDSPYQPQHF. CDR3 DNA sequence: TGCGCCAGCGGCCAAGATTCTCCTTATCAGCCCCAGCATTTT.

This clone was seen a few times. The chain employs TRBV7-9 and TRBJ1-1; a weak D match, TRBD1 (5 bases). Trimming took off 1 base at V and 5 bases at J, with 8 bases between the two ends. CDR3 length equals 13 residues. CDR1 SEHNR and CDR2 FQNEAQ come from the germline V gene (reference sequence). This chain's CDR3 is CASSLEGRTEAFF. CDR3 sequence (DNA): TGTGCCAGCAGCTTAGAGGGGCGGACTGAAGCTTTCTTT.

J is TRBJ2-7 and V is TRBV7-3, with a possible D match to TRBD2 (5 bases). The CDR3 has 14 amino acids. V was trimmed by 2 bases and J by 6 bases, leaving 14 bases between them. Germline V CDR1 and CDR2: SGHTA, FQGTGA. The CDR3 spells CASSLSWDEGEQYV. The CDR3 coding sequence is TGTGCCAGCAGCTTATCCTGGGATGAGGGCGAGCAGTACGTC.

The rearrangement links TRBV7-2 to TRBJ2-2; tentatively, D is TRBD1 (6 bases). The CDR3 has 14 residues. V lost 1 base and J 4 bases, leaving 7 bases between the germline ends. CDR1 and CDR2 from the germline V gene are SGHTA and FQGNSA. DNA for the CDR3: TGTGCCAGCAGCTTAGGGGGGCCCACCGGGGAGCTGTTTTTT. Its translation is CASSLGGPTGELFF. Combining the CDR3 with reference TRBV7-2 and TRBJ2-2 gives the whole variable domain GAGVSQSPSNKVTEKGKDVELRCDPISGHTALYWYRQSLGQGLEFLIYFQGNSAPDKSGLPSDRFSAERTGGSVSTLTIQRTQQEDSAVYLCASSLGGPTGELFFGEGSRLTVL.

The chain uses TRBV18 and TRBJ1-2; 9 nucleotides align to TRBD1. The CDR3 has 15 residues. The junction had 3 bases not matched to a gene; V was cut back by 3 bases and J by 1 base. The germline CDR1 and CDR2 sequences are KGHSH and LQKENI. The CDR3 DNA is TGTGCCAGCTCACCCAGGACAGGGGTTAACTATGGCTACACCTTC. Its protein is CASSPRTGVNYGYTF.

The genes are TRBV29-1 and TRBJ2-1; 14 positions agree with TRBD2. Trimming at V came to 3 bases and at J to 16 bases, leaving 5 bases not matched to a gene. The CDR3 has 12 amino acids. Germline V gene data show CDR1 as SQVTM and CDR2 as ANQGSEA. CDR3 DNA: TGCAGCGTTGAGGGACTAGCGGGGGAGGTATTCTTC. This encodes CSVEGLAGEVFF.

As DNA, the CDR3 is TGTGCCAGCAGCCAAGATTCGAGCGGGGGGGTCTCCTACGAGCAGTACTTC. This codes for CASSQDSSGGVSYEQYF. The chain employs TRBV14 and TRBJ2-7, with TRBD2 identical over 10 bases. Germline V lookup: CDR1 SGHDN, CDR2 FVKESK. Trimming cost V 0 bases and J 0 bases; bases outside gene matches: 5. The CDR3 totals 17 residues.

V is TRBV4-3 and J is TRBJ2-1; tentatively, D is TRBD1 (6 bases). This CDR3 has 15 amino acids. CDR1 and CDR2 (germline): LGHNA, YSLEER. Trimming pared 3 bases from V and 4 bases from J, leaving 13 bases between. The CDR3: CASSHDRHPYNEQFF. As DNA, the CDR3 is TGCGCCAGCAGCCATGACAGGCACCCTTACAATGAGCAGTTCTTC.

The chain has TRBV2 and TRBJ2-5; D is ambiguous. The germline V gene encodes CDR1 SNHLY and CDR2 FYNNEI. Between the trimmed V and J ends, which lost 8 bases and 0 bases, there was a span of 7 bases. The CDR3 extends over 12 amino acids. The CDR3 spells CASCRYQETQYF. The CDR3 coding sequence is TGTGCCAGCTGCCGGTACCAAGAGACCCAGTACTTC.

The chain combines TRBV6-5 with TRBJ1-2; D is perhaps TRBD1 (6 bases). The CDR3 spans 14 residues. CDR1 is MNHEY and CDR2 is SVGAGI in the germline V gene. With 6 bases removed from V and 6 bases from J, the gap between germline ends came to 17 bases. For the CDR3, the DNA is TGTGCCAGCAGGCCCTTGGCCAGGGGAAATGGCTACACCTTC. Translating gives CASRPLARGNGYTF.

The chain links TRBV7-9 to TRBJ1-6; TRBD1 agrees at 8 bases. Germline CDR1 SEHNR, CDR2 FQNEAQ (reference sequence). Unmatched junction bases numbered 3, after V lost 4 bases and J lost 7 bases. The CDR3 covers 14 residues. CDR3 protein: CASSYTGGNSPLHF. CDR3 DNA: TGTGCCAGCAGCTATACAGGGGGAAATTCACCCCTCCACTTT.

The chain carries TRBV23-1 and TRBJ2-5, with 9 bases fitting TRBD2. TRBV23-1 is noted as an ORF with a role that remains uncertain. CDR3 size: 16 residues. V dropped 6 bases and J dropped 3; count of bases not matched to a gene: 11. CDR3 in amino acids: CASSRGLAGRKETQYF. The CDR3 DNA reads TGCGCCAGCAGCCGGGGGCTAGCGGGGAGAAAAGAGACCCAGTACTTC.

This chain joins TRBV7-8 and TRBJ1-6; 8 bases match TRBD1. Germline CDR1 SGHVS, CDR2 FQNEAQ. Germline trimming cut 1 base from V and 14 bases from J; bases unmatched to any gene: 13. The CDR3 runs to 16 residues. Written as DNA, the CDR3 is TGTGCCAGCAGCTTAGTAGACAGGGGCTCACCCATCACCCTCCACTTT. Translating gives CASSLVDRGSPITLHF. The full variable domain, its missing parts supplied by reference TRBV7-8 and TRBJ1-6, is GAGVSQSPRYKVAKRGQDVALRCDPISGHVSLFWYQQALGQGPEFLTYFQNEAQLDKSGLPSDRFFAERPEGSVSTLKIQRTQQEDSAVYLCASSLVDRGSPITLHFGNGTRLTVT.

This chain links TRBV27 with TRBJ1-2; the match to TRBD1 covers 8 bases. Per the germline V gene, CDR1 is MNHEY and CDR2 is SMNVEV (reference sequence). The CDR3 is made up of 13 amino acids. V lost 4 bases and J lost 7; bases outside the gene matches: 5. CDR3 in amino acids: CASSWDRSSGYTF. Written as DNA, the CDR3 is TGTGCCAGCAGTTGGGACAGGTCGTCTGGCTACACCTTC.